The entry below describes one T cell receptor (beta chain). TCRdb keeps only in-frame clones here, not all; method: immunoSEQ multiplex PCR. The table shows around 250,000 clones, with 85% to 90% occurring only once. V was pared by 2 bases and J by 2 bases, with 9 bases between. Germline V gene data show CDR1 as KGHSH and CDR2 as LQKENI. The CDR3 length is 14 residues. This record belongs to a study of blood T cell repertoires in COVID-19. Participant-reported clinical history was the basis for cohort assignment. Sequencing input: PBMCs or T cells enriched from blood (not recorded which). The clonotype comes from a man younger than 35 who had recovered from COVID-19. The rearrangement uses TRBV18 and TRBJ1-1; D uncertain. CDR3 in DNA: TGTGCCAGCTCACCAATGGCACGAAACACTGAAGCTTTCTTT. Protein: CASSPMARNTEAFF.